The present T cell receptor (beta chain) was sequenced within a study of cytomegalovirus exposure and HLA in healthy donors (dated 2017 in TCRdb). Context from the whole study: According to a later analysis, the roughly 130 validation repertoires were produced on the same platform as the approximately 620 repertoires of the first cohort. The study was designed to test whether signatures of past pathogen exposure could be identified by cataloging public T cell receptors. Besides the first cohort of about 730 subjects, a separate validation cohort made up of roughly 120 different subjects was used. To predict cytomegalovirus infection status, the study brought together high-throughput TCR immunosequencing, statistical association of individual TCRs with disease status, and machine learning.

The library was made by the immunoSEQ multiplex PCR assay. The study's own analysis went as follows. To diagnose cytomegalovirus status from the catalog of TCR beta chain sequences, a statistical classification framework was built. Sourced from immuneACCESS, this table was stored by TCRdb with only in-frame sequences that have V and J called. A share of the clones is absent; for the studies checked, an unresolved V gene accounts for under half, and the remainder has no known explanation. That table gives V, J and clone size, and the DNA gave D and trimming. Across this sample there are 330,000 or so clones, with just over 85% seen only once. The ten largest clones represent 0.65% to 0.85% of the sample. As regards this clone: Its cognate antigen has yet to be identified. No base quality information exists; no much larger clone differs at one position.

Inclusive of the bounding cysteine and phenylalanine, the CDR3 is 13 residues long. Only the CDR3 portion is preserved as DNA: 39 bases, with reading frame beginning at the first base. The germline V gene specifies SGHVS as CDR1 and FNYEAQ as CDR2. Between the V and J ends, shortened by 2 bases and 5 bases respectively, the junction contains 7 bases. The donors were included in the validation cohort of some 120 subjects, a group kept apart from the approximately 700-subject first cohort. What the authors observed across the whole study: A later analysis lacked HLA typing for the validation cohort, so it scored co-occurrence in that cohort across all 110 or so repertoires. Of the cluster scores, about 94% were above 0 in a later analysis, which found that TCRs clustered in the first cohort also tended to co-occur in the 120 or so validation repertoires. In the study, approximately 160 TCR beta chains were listed as associated with cytomegalovirus. Across donors, most TCR sequences were observed very rarely, whereas some public TCRs were present in many individuals. The classifier was reported to diagnose cytomegalovirus status with high specificity and sensitivity in both the original cohort and the validation cohort. In vitro tests confirmed that a few of the cytomegalovirus-associated TCR beta chains recognize cytomegalovirus antigens. It was suggested by the authors that the approach could potentially be generalized to other disease states and immunological phenotypes.

Rearrangement joined TRBV7-6 to TRBJ2-1, with the D gene call left open. This sequence originates from a woman between 18 and 29 years old in good health and CMV-seronegative. Sequencing was done on a sample of PBMCs. The sequenced DNA: TGTGCCAGCAGCTTATGGGCGAACAATGAGCAGTTCTTC. The translation is CASSLWANNEQFF.